A selection of T cell receptor beta chains follows, all from one sample in a study of metastatic and nonmetastatic thyroid tumors. MiXCR re-clonotyped the PCR reads for TCRdb. The repertoire consists of 20,000 to 25,000 clones, with 20% occurring once and the leading ten covering about 4.5%. Sequencing was done on a sample of adjacent normal tissue. The receptors originated from a female donor with papillary thyroid cancer or a benign thyroid nodule (not recorded which). Some clones in this sample may be carry-over from other donors' samples. Each CDR3 is given with its conserved first and last residue. D genes are given only for firm matches. Size values are once, few and many counts, or a class for expanded clones, and some rows have none.

v_call	clone_size	d_call	j_call	cdr3_aa	cdr3_nt
TRBV28	many	-	TRBJ1-2	CASSEHTPGTFNYGYTF	TGTGCCAGCAGTGAGCATACGCCAGGGACGTTTAACTATGGCTACACCTTC
TRBV4-2	-	TRBD1	TRBJ2-1	CASSQDRGEYNEQFF	TGTGCCAGCAGCCAGGACAGGGGAGAGTACAATGAGCAGTTCTTC
TRBV11-2	many	-	TRBJ2-5	CASSFSERETQYF	TGTGCCAGCAGCTTTTCCGAACGAGAGACCCAGTACTTC
TRBV3-1	many	-	TRBJ2-3	CASSQPRGPHTDTQYF	TGTGCCAGCAGCCAACCGCGGGGGCCTCACACAGATACGCAGTATTTT
TRBV27	-	-	TRBJ1-1	CASSLWGGFTEAFF	TGTGCCAGCAGTTTATGGGGGGGGTTCACTGAAGCTTTCTTT
TRBV6-5	-	TRBD2	TRBJ2-7	CASSYSGDYEQYF	TGTGCCAGCAGTTACAGCGGGGACTACGAGCAGTACTTC
TRBV28	many	-	TRBJ1-1	CASTPGAGNTEAFF	TGTGCCAGCACCCCTGGGGCGGGGAACACTGAAGCTTTCTTT
TRBV29-1	few	-	TRBJ2-4	CSVEVGGRGNIQYF	TGCAGCGTTGAAGTTGGGGGAAGGGGCAACATTCAGTACTTC
TRBV30	many	-	TRBJ1-2	CAWSVHYGYTF	TGTGCCTGGAGTGTACACTATGGCTACACCTTC
TRBV5-4	many	-	TRBJ1-1	CASSRGGTNTEAFF	TGTGCCAGCTCCCGAGGGGGAACGAACACTGAAGCTTTCTTT
TRBV6-4	medium-sized	TRBD1	TRBJ1-5	CASDWRGGQVSNQPQHF	TGTGCCAGCGACTGGAGGGGGGGACAGGTTAGCAATCAGCCCCAGCATTTT
TRBV5-1	many	TRBD2	TRBJ2-1	CASSFPTSGVQSSYNEQFF	TGCGCCAGCAGCTTCCCGACTAGCGGGGTACAGAGCTCCTACAATGAGCAGTTCTTC
TRBV6-1	-	TRBD2	TRBJ2-3	CASRRAGGMSKDTQYF	TGTGCCAGCAGACGAGCGGGGGGGATGAGCAAAGATACGCAGTATTTT
TRBV29-1	-	TRBD1	TRBJ2-7	CSVPVGRGLSEEQYF	TGCAGCGTCCCCGTGGGCAGGGGGCTTTCGGAAGAGCAGTACTTC
TRBV11-2	once	-	TRBJ2-1	CASSLEASLSYNEQFF	TGTGCCAGCAGCTTAGAGGCAAGCCTCTCCTACAATGAGCAGTTCTTC
TRBV2	once	-	TRBJ2-7	CASRHGPAAYEQYF	TGTGCCAGTAGACATGGACCAGCAGCCTACGAGCAGTACTTC
TRBV10-3	many	-	TRBJ1-3	CAITETPSGNTIYF	TGTGCCATCACCGAGACACCTTCTGGAAACACCATATATTTT
TRBV24-1	many	TRBD1	TRBJ2-7	CATSDLQSNPGQAEQYF	TGTGCCACCAGTGATTTGCAATCTAACCCGGGACAGGCCGAGCAGTACTTC
TRBV12-3/TRBV12-4	few	TRBD2	TRBJ2-1	CASSLRGGQFF	TGTGCCAGCAGTTTACGGGGGGGACAGTTCTTC
TRBV6-1	many	TRBD1	TRBJ1-4	CASSDLYRGAGRTNEKLFF	TGTGCCAGCAGTGATCTCTACAGGGGCGCAGGCAGAACTAATGAAAAACTGTTTTTT
TRBV20-1	many	-	TRBJ1-4	CSARDFSSGNEKLFF	TGCAGTGCTAGAGATTTCTCCTCGGGGAATGAAAAACTGTTTTTT
TRBV27	few	TRBD2	TRBJ2-7	CASSKGLAGTSYEKYF	TGTGCCAGCAGTAAGGGACTAGCGGGAACCTCATACGAAAAGTACTTC
TRBV2	many	TRBD1	TRBJ1-4	CASRVGDRDTEKLFF	TGTGCCAGCAGGGTTGGGGACAGGGATACCGAAAAACTGTTTTTT
TRBV5-1	many	-	TRBJ1-3	CASSPGGSGNTIYF	TGCGCCAGCAGCCCCGGGGGTTCTGGAAACACCATATATTTT
TRBV7-2	many	-	TRBJ1-2	CASTPDKVNYGYTF	TGTGCCAGCACTCCCGACAAGGTGAACTATGGCTACACCTTC
TRBV19	once	TRBD1	TRBJ1-1	CASSRMRGQGLNTEAFF	TGTGCCAGTAGCCGGATGAGAGGACAGGGGCTGAACACTGAGGCTTTCTTT
TRBV30	many	TRBD1	TRBJ1-1	CAWSTGGPEAFF	TGTGCCTGGAGTACAGGGGGCCCTGAAGCTTTCTTT